The 29 T cell receptor beta chains given below trace back to one sample, sequenced in a study of T cells in pancreatic ductal adenocarcinoma. Generated by immunoSEQ multiplex PCR, the TCRdb table keeps only in-frame clones and is missing some. The table includes around 100,000 clones, more than 90% detected once. Surgery without prior neoadjuvant therapy was the treatment of the selected pancreatic ductal adenocarcinoma patients. The source material was PBMCs. These receptors originate from a human donor with pancreatic ductal adenocarcinoma.

V usage is TRBV21-1 and J usage is TRBJ1-5; no check of the table's D call, TRBD1, against the DNA was made. TRBV21-1 is flagged as a pseudogene. The CDR3 spans 13 residues. Here the CDR3 DNA reads TGTGCCAGGCTAACAGGGGATCATCAGCCCCAGCATTTT. Amino acids: CARLTGDHQPQHF.

The chain has TRBV18 and TRBJ2-1; 9 nucleotides match TRBD1. The CDR3 runs 14 residues. Germline CDR1 and CDR2: KGHSH and LQKENI. V shed 7 bases, J shed 9 bases, and the junction held 10 bases outside the gene matches. The CDR3 DNA is TGTGCCAGCTTACGGACAGGGGTCGGTTCTGAGCAGTTCTTC. As protein: CASLRTGVGSEQFF.

With respect to this clone: Other DNA sequences from this sample encode an identical CDR3 as well. This chain links TRBV30 with TRBJ2-3, with 11 bases that match TRBD2. With 0 bases clipped from V and 2 bases from J, the junction kept 1 base outside the gene matches. Germline CDR1 GTSNPN, CDR2 SVGIG (reference sequence). The CDR3 sequence is 15 residues long. This chain's CDR3 is CAWSVLAGATDTQYF. CDR3 nucleotides: TGTGCCTGGAGTGTACTAGCGGGAGCCACAGATACGCAGTATTTT. Drawing the rest from reference TRBV30 and TRBJ2-3, the complete variable domain is SQTIHQWPATLVQPVGSPLSLECTVEGTSNPNLYWYRQAAGRGLQLLFYSVGIGQISSEVPQNLSASRPQDRQFILSSKKLLLSDSGFYLCAWSVLAGATDTQYFGPGTRLTVL.

The chain has TRBV29-1 and TRBJ2-3; D might be TRBD2 (6 bases). The CDR3 contains 13 residues. From germline, CDR1 is SQVTM and CDR2 ANQGSEA. V was shortened by 1 base and J by 1 base, with 6 bases between the two germline ends. The CDR3 bases are TGCAGCGTTGAAGGACTAGGCACAGATACGCAGTATTTT. Translated, it gives CSVEGLGTDTQYF.

The gene calls are TRBV10-3 and TRBJ1-1; maybe TRBD1 (5 bases). Trimming shortened V by 6 bases and J by 5 bases, and 16 bases separated the two germline ends. CDR3 length equals 14 residues. Germline loops: CDR1 ENHRY, CDR2 SYGVKD. The CDR3 loop is CAISLGRDETEAFF. The DNA of the CDR3 is TGTGCCATCAGCCTTGGCAGGGATGAAACTGAAGCTTTCTTT.

The V gene is TRBV1, the J gene TRBJ2-7; the D call in the table, TRBD2, was not verified against the DNA. TRBV1 corresponds to a pseudogene. The CDR3 spans 17 residues. The chain's CDR3 is CTSSHPQARTSVPEQYF. The CDR3 DNA follows: TGCACCAGCAGCCACCCTCAAGCTCGGACTAGCGTTCCCGAGCAGTACTTC.

This clone has more than one count but fewer than ten. The chain combines TRBV20-1 with TRBJ1-1; TRBD1 matches 7 bases. Per the germline V gene, CDR1 is DFQATT and CDR2 is SNEGSKA (reference sequence). Unmatched junction bases numbered 4, after V lost 2 bases and J lost 10 bases. The CDR3 is 11 amino acids. The CDR3: CSARTGARAFF. The CDR3 coding sequence is TGCAGTGCTAGAACAGGGGCTAGAGCTTTCTTT.

The V call is TRBV28, the J call TRBJ1-1; D is possibly TRBD1 (5 bases). Trimming took off 6 bases at V and 6 bases at J, with 20 bases between the two ends. This CDR3 region has 15 residues. CDR1 and CDR2 from the germline V gene are MDHEN and SYDVKM. CDR3 protein: CASSPGLRIRAEAFF. For the CDR3, the DNA is TGTGCCAGCAGCCCGGGACTCCGTATCCGAGCTGAAGCTTTCTTT. The whole variable domain, remainder taken from reference TRBV28 and TRBJ1-1, is DVKVTQSSRYLVKRTGEKVFLECVQDMDHENMFWYRQDPGLGLRLIYFSYDVKMKEKGDIPEGYSVSREKKERFSLILESASTNQTSMYLCASSPGLRIRAEAFFGQGTRLTVV.

The rearrangement links TRBV28 to TRBJ2-5, with a tentative D call TRBD1 (6 bases). Germline CDR1 and CDR2: MDHEN and SYDVKM. Trimming removed 5 bases at V and 5 bases at J, with 15 bases between. The CDR3 totals 14 residues. CDR3 residues: CASSTPGVGETQYF. In nucleotides, the CDR3 is TGTGCCAGCAGTACTCCAGGGGTGGGGGAGACCCAGTACTTC.

The rearrangement joins TRBV29-1 to TRBJ2-7; the match to TRBD2 covers 9 bases. From germline, CDR1 is SQVTM and CDR2 ANQGSEA. V shed 6 bases and J 2 bases; nucleotides not matched to a gene: 8. The CDR3 spans 14 residues. The CDR3 loop is CSVELAGVTYEQYF. The CDR3 DNA follows: TGCAGCGTCGAACTAGCGGGCGTCACCTACGAGCAGTACTTC.

The chain is built from TRBV6-5 and TRBJ2-1; D remains ambiguous. With 2 bases removed from V and 2 bases from J, the gap between germline ends came to 10 bases. CDR1 MNHEY and CDR2 SVGAGI come from the germline V gene. The CDR3 is 15 residues long. The CDR3 loop is CASSYVSPPYNEQFF. CDR3 coding DNA: TGTGCCAGCAGTTACGTGTCTCCCCCCTACAATGAGCAGTTCTTC.

The V and J genes are TRBV13 and TRBJ1-2; the match to TRBD1 covers 8 bases. Trimming removed 1 base from V and 2 bases from J; junction bases left unmatched: 0. The CDR3 covers 14 residues. Germline loops: CDR1 PRHDT, CDR2 FYEKMQ (reference sequence). The CDR3 coding sequence is TGTGCCAGCAGCTTAGACAGGGGGAACTATGGCTACACCTTC. This gives the protein CASSLDRGNYGYTF.

This clone was seen just once. This chain uses TRBV2 with TRBJ2-7, with 11 bases lining up with TRBD2. Per germline, CDR1 SNHLY and CDR2 FYNNEI. There are 17 residues in the CDR3. The trim removed 3 bases at V and 2 bases at J, leaving 9 bases unmatched. This chain's CDR3 is CASSDTPPTSGAYEQYF. The CDR3 DNA is TGTGCCAGCAGTGATACCCCTCCGACTAGCGGGGCCTACGAGCAGTACTTC.

The chain recombines TRBV10-3 with TRBJ2-2, with 10 bases that match TRBD1. CDR3 length: 15 residues. The ends lost 8 bases at V and 5 bases at J; junction bases unmatched: 8. In germline, CDR1 is ENHRY, CDR2 SYGVKD. CDR3: CAIGLGTGETGELFF. In nucleotides, the CDR3 is TGTGCCATCGGGTTAGGGACAGGGGAGACCGGGGAGCTGTTTTTT.

The chain recombines TRBV7-6 with TRBJ2-2, with 8 bases matching TRBD2. CDR1 is SGHVS, CDR2 FNYEAQ, per germline. The CDR3 is 15 residues long. Trimming removed 2 bases from V and 4 bases from J; junction bases left unmatched: 3. The CDR3 coding sequence is TGTGCCAGCAGCTTAAGTACTAGCGGCACCGGGGAGCTGTTTTTT. It is translated as CASSLSTSGTGELFF.

The chain joins TRBV7-2 to TRBJ2-3, with a possible D match to TRBD1 (5 bases). The CDR3 spans 16 residues. Germline V gene sequence: CDR1 SGHTA, CDR2 FQGNSA. Trimming stripped 5 bases from V and 0 bases from J, with 15 bases between. Here the CDR3 reads CASSRDSDASTDTQYF. CDR3 DNA: TGTGCCAGCAGCCGAGACAGTGACGCTAGCACAGATACGCAGTATTTT. Drawing the rest from reference TRBV7-2 and TRBJ2-3, the complete variable domain is GAGVSQSPSNKVTEKGKDVELRCDPISGHTALYWYRQSLGQGLEFLIYFQGNSAPDKSGLPSDRFSAERTGGSVSTLTIQRTQQEDSAVYLCASSRDSDASTDTQYFGPGTRLTVL.

V and J are TRBV28 and TRBJ1-5, with D maybe TRBD1 (6 bases). Deletions cut 6 bases from V and 4 bases from J, with 22 bases between. The CDR3 sequence is 17 residues long. Germline loops: CDR1 MDHEN, CDR2 SYDVKM. Here the CDR3 reads CASRYSDSLYANQPQHF. In DNA, the CDR3 is TGTGCCAGCAGATACTCGGACAGTCTATACGCTAATCAGCCCCAGCATTTT.

The chain carries TRBV28 and TRBJ1-1, with D perhaps matching TRBD1 (5 bases). Trimming removed 5 bases from V and 7 bases from J, with 14 bases in between. The germline gives CDR1 MDHEN, CDR2 SYDVKM. This CDR3 region has 13 residues. The CDR3 sequence is CASSRLGGYEAFF. In DNA form, the CDR3 reads TGTGCCAGCAGTAGGTTGGGGGGGTATGAAGCTTTCTTT. The variable domain in full, completed from reference TRBV28 and TRBJ1-1, reads DVKVTQSSRYLVKRTGEKVFLECVQDMDHENMFWYRQDPGLGLRLIYFSYDVKMKEKGDIPEGYSVSREKKERFSLILESASTNQTSMYLCASSRLGGYEAFFGQGTRLTVV.

This sequence joins TRBV28 and TRBJ2-5; 7 nucleotides match TRBD2. Unmatched junction bases numbered 9, after V lost 4 bases and J lost 4 bases. Germline V gene sequence: CDR1 MDHEN, CDR2 SYDVKM. The length of the CDR3 is 15 residues. DNA of the CDR3: TGTGCCAGCAGTTCGGAGGGGAGGGTAGGAGAGACCCAGTACTTC. Its translation is CASSSEGRVGETQYF.

The chain joins TRBV19 to TRBJ2-1; possible D gene TRBD2, 5 bases. The V gene's germline CDR1 is LNHDA and CDR2 SQIVND (reference sequence). The V end was cut by 6 bases, the J end by 0 bases, with 6 bases between. The CDR3 is made up of 13 amino acids. The CDR3 DNA follows: TGTGCCAGTAGCGGAGGCTCCTACAATGAGCAGTTCTTC. It translates to CASSGGSYNEQFF.

This chain uses TRBV7-9 with TRBJ2-7; 7 bases line up with TRBD2. The CDR3 contains 12 residues. The ends lost 7 bases at V and 7 bases at J; junction bases unmatched: 7. Germline lookup yields CDR1 SEHNR and CDR2 FQNEAQ (reference sequence). In DNA form, the CDR3 reads TGTGCCAGCAACTCCTGGGAGGGGGAGCAGTACTTC. Its protein is CASNSWEGEQYF.

The gene calls are TRBV7-9 and TRBJ2-1; 14 bases map to TRBD2. The germline V gene has CDR1 SEHNR and CDR2 FQNEAQ (reference sequence). V was clipped by 5 bases and J by 6 bases; unmatched bases: 3. CDR3 length: 15 residues. Here the CDR3 reads CASSPTSGRVNEQFF. The CDR3 DNA reads TGTGCCAGCAGCCCGACTAGCGGGAGGGTCAATGAGCAGTTCTTC.

The genes are TRBV7-9 and TRBJ2-5; TRBD2 matches 7 bases. CDR3 length: 12 amino acids. Unmatched junction bases numbered 5, after V lost 8 bases and J lost 5 bases. Germline CDR1 is SEHNR and CDR2 is FQNEAQ (reference sequence). This chain's CDR3 is CASWDGGETQYF. As DNA, the CDR3 is TGTGCCAGCTGGGACGGGGGGGAGACCCAGTACTTC.

The chain employs TRBV30 and TRBJ2-7; D is ambiguous. Trimming removed 0 bases from V and 1 base from J, with 7 bases in between. The CDR3 has 13 residues. Germline V gene lookup returns CDR1 GTSNPN and CDR2 SVGIG (reference sequence). The CDR3 DNA reads TGTGCCTGGAGTGTACTCAATTCCTACGAGCAGTACTTC. The encoded protein is CAWSVLNSYEQYF.

J is TRBJ2-1 and V is TRBV29-1; D call uncertain. The germline V and J ends were trimmed by 6 bases and 2 bases, with 8 bases remaining between them. This CDR3 has 12 amino acids. Germline CDR1 SQVTM, CDR2 ANQGSEA. CDR3 sequence reads: CSVVRAYNEQFF. CDR3 sequence (DNA): TGCAGCGTGGTGAGAGCCTACAATGAGCAGTTCTTC.

The rearrangement joins TRBV4-1 to TRBJ2-1; TRBD2 aligns across 10 bases. With 2 bases clipped from V and 10 bases from J, the junction kept 11 bases outside the gene matches. The germline V gene has CDR1 MGHRA and CDR2 YSYEKL. This CDR3 contains 16 residues. The DNA for the CDR3 is TGCGCCAGCAGCCAAAATACCCCCCAACTAGCGGGGGAGCAGTTCTTC. It translates to CASSQNTPQLAGEQFF.

This chain joins TRBV19 and TRBJ2-1; 7 bases are a match to TRBD2. Unmatched junction bases numbered 10, after V lost 1 base and J lost 7 bases. CDR3 length: 16 residues. Germline CDR1 reads LNHDA; CDR2 reads SQIVND (reference sequence). The CDR3 protein is CASSIGGGSIRNEQFF. The CDR3 nucleotides are TGTGCCAGTAGTATAGGGGGCGGGAGCATTCGGAATGAGCAGTTCTTC. Combining the CDR3 with reference TRBV19 and TRBJ2-1 gives the whole variable domain DGGITQSPKYLFRKEGQNVTLSCEQNLNHDAMYWYRQDPGQGLRLIYYSQIVNDFQKGDIAEGYSVSREKKESFPLTVTSAQKNPTAFYLCASSIGGGSIRNEQFFGPGTRLTVL.

V gene TRBV10-3 combines with J gene TRBJ2-1, with 12 bases lining up with TRBD2. This CDR3 is 16 amino acids long. V lost 7 bases and J lost 5; bases outside the gene matches: 9. The germline gives CDR1 ENHRY, CDR2 SYGVKD. CDR3 amino acids: CAIKRLAGEGDNEQFF. CDR3 DNA: TGTGCCATCAAAAGACTAGCGGGAGAGGGTGACAATGAGCAGTTCTTC.

This sequence joins TRBV30 and TRBJ1-2; TRBD1 matches 7 bases. This CDR3 contains 18 residues. Unmatched junction bases numbered 23, after V lost 5 bases and J lost 5 bases. CDR1 is GTSNPN and CDR2 is SVGIG in the germline V gene (reference sequence). CDR3 in amino acids: CAWGPPPALQGWWYGYTF. The CDR3 DNA sequence: TGTGCCTGGGGGCCCCCGCCCGCCCTACAGGGGTGGTGGTATGGCTACACCTTC.